These 30 T cell receptor beta chains came from one sample sequenced in a study of blood T cell repertoires in COVID-19. The protocol was immunoSEQ multiplex PCR, while the TCRdb copy is restricted to in-frame clones and leaves out a portion. Of fewer than 250,000 clones listed, approximately 85% are singletons. The sequencing input was peripheral blood. These receptors all stem from a woman in her forties or fifties with active or convalescent COVID-19.

V and J are TRBV5-1 and TRBJ2-1; a possible D gene is TRBD2 (6 bases). The germline CDR1 and CDR2 sequences are SGHRS and YFSETQ. Trimming left V 0 bases short and J 6 bases short, with 13 bases between. The CDR3 has 15 amino acids. CDR3 DNA sequence: TGCGCCAGCAGCTTGGAGACAAACGGGGGCAATGAGCAGTTCTTC. This sequence encodes CASSLETNGGNEQFF.

This clone was observed a few times. The chain employs TRBV6-1 and TRBJ2-3; D uncertain. The CDR3 has 15 amino acids. Germline CDR1 is MNHNS and CDR2 is SASEGT. The V end lost 2 bases, the J end lost 3 bases, and 12 bases lay between the germline ends. In nucleotides, the CDR3 is TGTGCCAGCAGTGAAAAGCCAGGCGCGACAGATACGCAGTATTTT. Translation gives CASSEKPGATDTQYF.

J is TRBJ2-7 and V is TRBV6-4; possible D gene TRBD2, 5 bases. V gave up 11 bases and J gave up 3 bases, with 11 bases separating them. This CDR3 region has 11 residues. Germline CDR1 reads MRHNA; CDR2 reads SNTAGT. CDR3 bases: TGTGCCGAGGGTGAGGGCTACGAGCAGTACTTC. Protein sequence: CAEGEGYEQYF.

This clone has just a few counts. The chain is built from TRBV10-3 and TRBJ2-7, with 10 bases fitting TRBD2. V lost 6 bases to trimming and J lost 4 bases; unmatched junction nucleotides: 6. The CDR3 is 14 amino acids. Looked up from germline, CDR1 is ENHRY and CDR2 is SYGVKD. The CDR3 reads CAIRPQREGYEQYF. For the CDR3, the DNA is TGTGCCATCAGGCCCCAGCGGGAGGGATACGAGCAGTACTTC.

In nucleotides, the CDR3 is TGTGCCAGCTCACCCCGCGGGAATGAGATGAGCATTCAGTACTTC. Encoded protein: CASSPRGNEMSIQYF. The rearrangement uses TRBV18 and TRBJ2-4, with D tentatively TRBD2 (6 bases). V lost 3 bases and J lost 9, with 18 bases in between. The CDR3 is 15 residues long. Looked up from germline, CDR1 is KGHSH and CDR2 is LQKENI.

CDR3 loop: CASSTQTGGGEAFF. In DNA, the CDR3 is TGTGCCAGTAGTACTCAGACAGGGGGCGGCGAAGCTTTCTTT. The rearrangement joins TRBV19 to TRBJ1-1; 10 bases match TRBD1. Germline CDR1 is LNHDA and CDR2 is SQIVND (reference sequence). J was trimmed by 8 bases and V by 4 bases; bases with no gene match: 7. This CDR3 contains 14 residues.

This clone was recorded once. This chain uses TRBV3-1 (or the pseudogene TRBV3-2) with TRBJ2-1; D is perhaps TRBD2 (5 bases). V was trimmed by 3 bases and J by 3 bases, leaving 15 bases between them. CDR1 and CDR2 from the germline V gene are LGHDT and YNNKEL (reference sequence). The CDR3 length is 16 residues. The CDR3 here is CASSHLGNGVYNEQFF. The CDR3 DNA reads TGTGCCAGCAGCCATCTTGGGAACGGGGTCTACAATGAGCAGTTCTTC.

The rearrangement uses TRBV7-8 and TRBJ2-2; D gene unclear. This CDR3 is built from 15 residues. The V gene lost 2 bases and the J gene lost 0 bases, with 7 bases spanning the gap. Per germline, CDR1 SGHVS and CDR2 FQNEAQ. CDR3 protein: CASSLQRANTGELFF. The CDR3 coding sequence is TGTGCCAGCAGCTTACAGCGAGCGAACACCGGGGAGCTGTTTTTT.

Turning to this clone: Other DNA sequences in this sample translate to the same CDR3. The V and J genes are TRBV28 and TRBJ1-5, with unresolved D. With 0 bases removed from V and 0 bases from J, the gap between germline ends came to 12 bases. Per germline, CDR1 MDHEN and CDR2 SYDVKM. The length of the CDR3 is 17 residues. This CDR3 reads CASSLWTGTYSNQPQHF. In DNA form, the CDR3 reads TGTGCCAGCAGTTTATGGACGGGTACTTATAGCAATCAGCCCCAGCATTTT.

The rearrangement links TRBV7-2 to TRBJ2-4; D gene unclear. Germline assignment: CDR1 SGHTA and CDR2 FQGNSA. V gave up 0 bases and J gave up 9 bases, with 9 bases separating them. The CDR3 runs 13 residues. In DNA, the CDR3 is TGTGCCAGCAGCTTAGCTGGTTCCGGCATTCAGTACTTC. As protein: CASSLAGSGIQYF.

The chain employs TRBV24-1 and TRBJ1-2, with a possible D match to TRBD1 (6 bases). Germline-derived CDR1 and CDR2 are KGHDR and SFDVKD. The CDR3 has 13 residues. V was shortened by 3 bases and J by 7 bases, with 11 bases between the two germline ends. The CDR3 is CATSDETGLGYTF. DNA of the CDR3: TGTGCCACCAGTGATGAAACAGGGCTTGGCTACACCTTC.

This clone was found a few times. This rearrangement joins TRBV5-8 to TRBJ1-2; 7 bases map to TRBD1. From germline, CDR1 is SGHTS and CDR2 YDEGEE. With V trimmed by 4 bases and J by 8 bases, 11 bases remained unmatched. The CDR3 consists of 14 residues. This CDR3 is CASSRRGQAGGYTF. CDR3 nucleotide sequence: TGTGCCAGCAGCCGACGTGGACAGGCGGGCGGCTACACCTTC.

V usage is TRBV18 and J usage is TRBJ1-2; TRBD1 matches 8 bases. The germline V gene has CDR1 KGHSH and CDR2 LQKENI. CDR3 length: 14 residues. Trimming took 0 bases from V and 11 from J; bases not matched to a gene: 8. CDR3 sequence reads: CASSPPQGQGAYTF. CDR3 DNA: TGTGCCAGCTCACCACCCCAAGGACAGGGAGCTTACACCTTC.

The chain carries TRBV9 and TRBJ2-3, with TRBD2 matching over 9 bases. V lost 0 bases and J lost 2; bases outside the gene matches: 10. This CDR3 contains 18 residues. Germline CDR1 is SGDLS and CDR2 is YYNGEE. The CDR3 sequence is CASSVAGSGSYTTDTQYF. The CDR3 DNA sequence: TGTGCCAGCAGCGTAGCTGGTAGCGGGAGTTATACCACAGATACGCAGTATTTT.

The chain has TRBV7-3 and TRBJ1-6, with 8 bases aligning to TRBD1. This CDR3 is 15 amino acids long. Germline CDR1 is SGHTA and CDR2 is FQGTGA. The junction had 9 bases not matched to a gene; V was cut back by 5 bases and J by 9 bases. As DNA, the CDR3 is TGTGCCAGCAGCCAAGGCCAGGGGGCGAGTTCACCCCTCCACTTT. As protein: CASSQGQGASSPLHF. Based on the CDR3 plus reference TRBV7-3 and TRBJ1-6, the full variable domain is GAGVSQTPSNKVTEKGKYVELRCDPISGHTALYWYRQSLGQGPEFLIYFQGTGAADDSGLPNDRFFAVRPEGSVSTLKIQRTERGDSAVYLCASSQGQGASSPLHFGNGTRLTVT.

The rearrangement joins TRBV7-2 to TRBJ2-1, with TRBD2 identical over 9 bases. From germline, CDR1 is SGHTA and CDR2 FQGNSA. Trimming at V came to 0 bases and at J to 14 bases, leaving 8 bases not matched to a gene. The CDR3 is 14 residues long. CDR3 amino acids: CASSLASSGITEFF. CDR3 sequence (DNA): TGTGCCAGCAGCTTAGCCTCTAGCGGGATAACGGAGTTCTTC.

The genes are TRBV5-4 and TRBJ2-3; D might be TRBD2 (5 bases). V dropped 1 base and J dropped 2 bases, with 11 bases sitting between them. The CDR3 spans 15 residues. Germline V gene lookup returns CDR1 SGHNT and CDR2 YYREEE (reference sequence). The CDR3 region has the DNA TGTGCCAGCAGCTTGCGGGGTTCCCTCACAGATACGCAGTATTTT. It is translated as CASSLRGSLTDTQYF. Supplemented by reference TRBV5-4 and TRBJ2-3, the full variable domain reads ETGVTQSPTHLIKTRGQQVTLRCSSQSGHNTVSWYQQALGQGPQFIFQYYREEENGRGNFPPRFSGLQFPNYSSELNVNALELDDSALYLCASSLRGSLTDTQYFGPGTRLTVL.

The CDR3 DNA is TGTGCCAGCAGACCCCAACAGGGATGGCGCACAGATACGCAGTATTTT. Protein product: CASRPQQGWRTDTQYF. This chain connects TRBV28 to TRBJ2-3; D may be TRBD1 (6 bases). There are 16 residues in the CDR3. Germline CDR1 and CDR2: MDHEN and SYDVKM. V was shortened by 6 bases and J by 1 base, with 17 bases between the two germline ends.

This sequence joins TRBV10-2 and TRBJ2-1; 8 nucleotides agree with TRBD2. The CDR3 is 13 amino acids. Germline V gives CDR1 WSHSY, CDR2 SAAADI. V shed 5 bases and J 8 bases; nucleotides not matched to a gene: 5. CDR3 in DNA: TGCGCCAGCAGTTACAAGGGACTAGATGAGCAGTTCTTC. This translates into CASSYKGLDEQFF.

The rearrangement joins TRBV4-2 to TRBJ1-4; D ambiguous. The CDR3 length is 13 residues. The V gene lost 2 bases and the J gene lost 10 bases, with 11 bases spanning the gap. Germline lookup yields CDR1 LGHNA and CDR2 YNFKEQ. In DNA, the CDR3 is TGTGCCAGCAGCCAAAATGAGGTTGCAAAACTGTTTTTT. Translating it yields CASSQNEVAKLFF.

The V call is TRBV27, the J call TRBJ2-7; 8 bases match TRBD2. CDR3 size: 16 residues. Germline CDR1 and CDR2: MNHEY and SMNVEV (reference sequence). V lost 8 bases, J lost 1 base, and 13 bases stayed unmatched. The CDR3 spells CASSRSASGSSYEQYF. The CDR3 region has the DNA TGTGCCAGCTCTCGGTCGGCTAGCGGGTCTTCCTACGAGCAGTACTTC.

Only a few counts were recorded for this clone. This chain connects TRBV30 to TRBJ2-1; TRBD2 might be the D (6 bases). Germline V gene sequence: CDR1 GTSNPN, CDR2 SVGIG (reference sequence). The CDR3 has 13 residues. Trimming took off 3 bases at V and 6 bases at J, with 12 bases between the two ends. CDR3 DNA: TGTGCCTGGAGCGGCTCTAGCGTCAATGAGCAGTTCTTC. The encoded protein is CAWSGSSVNEQFF.

The gene calls are TRBV5-4 and TRBJ2-2; possibly TRBD2 for D (7 bases). Germline V gives CDR1 SGHNT, CDR2 YYREEE (reference sequence). Trimming took 3 bases from V and 5 from J, leaving 17 bases between them. There are 16 residues in the CDR3. Here the CDR3 DNA reads TGTGCCAGCAGCTCACGTACGGGGGGCCATACCGGGGAGCTGTTTTTT. Protein product: CASSSRTGGHTGELFF.

CDR3 loop: CASSAGRLAGEEQFF. DNA of the CDR3: TGTGCCAGCAGCGCGGGACGGCTTGCGGGGGAAGAGCAGTTCTTC. The chain carries TRBV11-3 and TRBJ2-1; 7 bases line up with TRBD2. The trim removed 5 bases at V and 10 bases at J, leaving 14 bases unmatched. This CDR3 contains 15 residues. CDR1 is SGHNT, CDR2 YENEEA, per germline.

The V call is TRBV6-5, the J call TRBJ2-5; weak D call: TRBD2 (5 bases). The germline V gene has CDR1 MNHEY and CDR2 SVGAGI. V was shortened by 4 bases and J by 5 bases, with 14 bases between the two germline ends. CDR3 length equals 14 residues. CDR3 DNA sequence: TGTGCCAGCAGTTCTACCGGGGTCCGGGAGACCCAGTACTTC. Protein product: CASSSTGVRETQYF.

The chain combines TRBV7-9 with TRBJ1-1; weak D call: TRBD1 (5 bases). Germline CDR1 reads SEHNR; CDR2 reads FQNEAQ (reference sequence). V was cut by 0 bases and J by 5 bases, with 16 bases left in between. CDR3 length: 16 residues. CDR3 sequence reads: CASSLAVGQGGTEAFF. CDR3 nucleotides: TGTGCCAGCAGCTTAGCGGTCGGGCAGGGCGGAACTGAAGCTTTCTTT. Full variable domain (missing parts from reference TRBV7-9 and TRBJ1-1): DTGVSQNPRHKITKRGQNVTFRCDPISEHNRLYWYRQTLGQGPEFLTYFQNEAQLEKSRLLSDRFSAERPKGSFSTLEIQRTEQGDSAMYLCASSLAVGQGGTEAFFGQGTRLTVV.

This chain links TRBV5-1 with TRBJ2-5; D is undetermined. Per germline, CDR1 SGHRS and CDR2 YFSETQ. With 0 bases removed from V and 5 bases from J, the gap between germline ends came to 14 bases. The CDR3 has 15 residues. The CDR3 loop is CASSLAPGGVETQYF. The CDR3 nucleotides read TGCGCCAGCAGCTTGGCCCCCGGTGGTGTGGAGACCCAGTACTTC.

The V gene is TRBV12-3 or TRBV12-4, the J gene TRBJ1-1; the match to TRBD1 covers 10 bases. CDR3 length: 13 amino acids. J gave up 8 bases and V 5 bases, and 5 bases lay outside the gene matches. CDR3 region: CASSIRQGAEAFF. In DNA form, the CDR3 reads TGTGCCAGCAGTATCAGACAGGGGGCCGAAGCTTTCTTT.

The chain employs TRBV11-2 and TRBJ2-4, with D tentatively TRBD1 (5 bases). Trimming took 1 base from V and 0 from J, leaving 19 bases between them. The V gene's germline CDR1 is SGHAT and CDR2 FQNNGV. The CDR3 consists of 19 residues. The CDR3 region is CASSLGPIDRTVAKNIQYF. The DNA of the CDR3 is TGTGCCAGCAGCTTAGGTCCCATAGACAGAACCGTAGCCAAAAACATTCAGTACTTC.

The sample holds a few counts of this clone. V usage is TRBV29-1 and J usage is TRBJ1-2; 7 bases are shared with TRBD1. Germline lookup yields CDR1 SQVTM and CDR2 ANQGSEA. CDR3 size: 13 residues. The junction had 6 bases not matched to a gene; V was cut back by 0 bases and J by 8 bases. Here the CDR3 DNA reads TGCAGCGTTGAAGACCCAACAGGGGAAGGCTACACCTTC. Translation: CSVEDPTGEGYTF.